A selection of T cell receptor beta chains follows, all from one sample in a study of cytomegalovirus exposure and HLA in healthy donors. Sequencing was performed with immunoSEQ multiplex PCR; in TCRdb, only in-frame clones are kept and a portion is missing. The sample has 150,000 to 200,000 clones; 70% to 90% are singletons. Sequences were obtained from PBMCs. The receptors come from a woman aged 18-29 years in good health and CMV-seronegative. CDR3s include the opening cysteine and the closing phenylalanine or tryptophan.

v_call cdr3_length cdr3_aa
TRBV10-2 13 CASMAVRGYEQYF
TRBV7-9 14 CASSYSSGANVLTF
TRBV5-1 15 CASSLAPGNTGELFF
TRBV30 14 CAWSNGEGADTQYF
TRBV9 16 CASSPEGDRSYYEQYF
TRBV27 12 CASSPGQGKAFF
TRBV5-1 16 CASSGLAGGSTDTQYF
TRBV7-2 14 CASSWGSGGYEQYF
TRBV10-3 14 CAISEREGHDEQFF
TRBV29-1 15 CSVEVSAGGDREQYF
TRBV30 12 CAWNGGYGEQFF
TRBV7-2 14 CASSPVGTSDEQFF
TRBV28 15 CASSSPGGGSYEQYF
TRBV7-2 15 CASSLSPSFQETQYF
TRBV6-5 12 CASRSSTDTQYF
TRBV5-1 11 CASRSVNEQFF
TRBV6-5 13 CASSRTPSYEQYF
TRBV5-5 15 CASRLVGRGTYEQYF
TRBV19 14 CASALLGHDQPQHF
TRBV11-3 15 CASSLAWTGLNEQFF
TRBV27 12 CASREGGTEAFF
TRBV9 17 CASSGVISPAGGDEQFF
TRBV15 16 CATSRGPTGGREEQYF
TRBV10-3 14 CAISELGQNYGYTF
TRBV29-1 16 CSVEGTSGTLTDTQYF
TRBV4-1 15 CASSQAPGQSYEQYF
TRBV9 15 CASSVVQAGRETQYF
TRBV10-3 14 CAITQAGVNTEAFF
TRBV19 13 CASSMRERSGLFF
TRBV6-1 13 CASREDRGAEAFF
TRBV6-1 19 CASSEAYPPGRGPGNTIYF
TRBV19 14 CASSIGRRLEKLFF
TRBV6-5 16 CASSYSARPTNYGYTF
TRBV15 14 CATSRGSQNQPQHF
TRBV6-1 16 CASSEAPWRDSNEQFF
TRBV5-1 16 CASSSRGQGGNGELFF
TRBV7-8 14 CASSSPSEAYEQYF
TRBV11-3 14 CASSLRGVNTEAFF
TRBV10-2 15 CASSEPRRGNYGYTF
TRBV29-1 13 CSAGGVMNTEAFF
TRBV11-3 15 CASREGLGASYEQYF
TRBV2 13 CASTDRGNSPLHF
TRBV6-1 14 CASSENGQTGELFF
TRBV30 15 CAWSLGGTSTDTQYF
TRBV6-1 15 CASTESRGGNQPQHF
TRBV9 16 CASSLEGGLAGGEQYF
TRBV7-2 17 CASSSSGSLLAGYEQYF
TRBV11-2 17 CASRRPFFQGRDTEAFF
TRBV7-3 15 CASSLGLAGADTQYF
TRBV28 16 CASSSAGGPLNTEAFF
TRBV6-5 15 CASSTSTGLGEKLFF
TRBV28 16 CASSLTGSQGDYGYTF
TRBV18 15 CASSPPQSGANVLTF
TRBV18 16 CASSPPGTTPLLAQYF
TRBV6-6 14 CASRLRDSGNTIYF
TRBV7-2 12 CASSPGTDTQYF
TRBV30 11 CAWSWPHEQFF